Shown below are 29 T cell receptor beta chains from a single sample sequenced in a study of CD8+CD57+ T cells in acquired aplastic anemia. Whoever was chosen for sequencing had shown CD8+CD57+ cell expansion by flow cytometry. TCR beta VDJ combinations and CDR3 sequences were profiled from genomic DNA. MiXCR, applied by TCRdb to the reads, yields one record per CDR3 protein. In the table there are 210,000 or so distinct CDR3 sequences, around 49% of which are singletons. The sample taken for sequencing was sorted CD4+, CD8+, or CD8+CD57+ T cells (not recorded which) from PBMCs. These receptors originate from a human donor with aplastic anemia.

The table lists this clonotype with a few counts. The junction departs from the called germline gene at one end, perhaps through a read error. This CDR3 reads CATSDQRREENDGYTF. The CDR3 DNA is TGCGCCACCAGTGACCAACGGAGGGAGGAAAACGATGGCTACACCTTC. The J gene is TRBJ1-2, the V gene TRBV24-1; no clear D. This CDR3 region has 16 residues. Germline CDR1 and CDR2: KGHDR and SFDVKD.

The CDR3, as DNA: TGTGCCAGCAATCCACAGGGGGCGGGTCAGCCCCAGCATTTT. This codes for CASNPQGAGQPQHF. The chain has TRBV2 and TRBJ1-5; 9 nucleotides line up with TRBD1. The V and J ends lost 7 bases and 6 bases, in that order; junction bases with no gene match: 7. In germline, CDR1 is SNHLY, CDR2 FYNNEI. The CDR3 length is 14 residues. The entire variable domain, with the rest obtained from reference TRBV2 and TRBJ1-5, is as follows: EPEVTQTPSHQVTQMGQEVILRCVPISNHLYFYWYRQILGQKVEFLVSFYNNEISEKSEIFDDQFSVERPDGSNFTLKIRSTKLEDSAMYFCASNPQGAGQPQHFGDGTRLSIL.

V gene TRBV11-2 combines with J gene TRBJ1-2; the D gene is possibly TRBD1 (6 bases). Germline CDR1 and CDR2: SGHAT and FQNNGV. This CDR3 has 12 residues. Trimming shortened V by 3 bases and J by 8 bases, and 10 bases separated the two germline ends. CDR3 residues: CASSFGGQGYTF. The DNA for the CDR3 is TGTGCCAGCAGCTTCGGAGGACAGGGCTACACCTTC.

The sample holds many counts of this clonotype. The chain is built from TRBV12-5 and TRBJ1-2; D not certain. The CDR3 extends over 14 amino acids. Trimming stripped 5 bases from V and 8 bases from J, with 18 bases between. Germline V gene sequence: CDR1 LGHNT, CDR2 FRNRAP. The chain's CDR3 is CASGTSGSSGGYTF. CDR3 in DNA: TGTGCTAGTGGTACATCAGGTTCCTCGGGAGGCTACACCTTC.

This clonotype was detected ten times or more. This chain joins TRBV6-6 and TRBJ2-7; the match to TRBD2 covers 12 bases. Germline V CDR1 and CDR2: MNHNY, SVGAGI (reference sequence). Trimming removed 6 bases from V and 0 bases from J; junction bases left unmatched: 6. The CDR3 has 16 amino acids. For the CDR3, the DNA is TGTGCCAGCAGCCCAACGGGACTAGCGGGCTCCTACGAGCAGTACTTC. Protein product: CASSPTGLAGSYEQYF.

In this sample, this clonotype turned up a few times. A much more abundant neighbour one base away suggests this may be a read error. V is TRBV7-2 and J is TRBJ2-7; 7 positions match TRBD1. This CDR3 has 14 amino acids. CDR1 and CDR2 (germline): SGHTA, FQGNSA. The J segment lost 4 bases and the V segment lost 8 bases, leaving 11 bases of the junction unmatched. CDR3 sequence reads: CASGLIGTAYEQYF. CDR3 DNA: TGTGCCAGCGGCCTAATCGGGACAGCTTACGAGCAGTACTTC. Full variable domain (remainder filled in from reference TRBV7-2 and TRBJ2-7): GAGVSQSPSNKVTEKGKDVELRCDPISGHTALYWYRQSLGQGLEFLIYFQGNSAPDKSGLPSDRFSAERTGGSVSTLTIQRTQQEDSAVYLCASGLIGTAYEQYFGPGTRLTVT.

There are many counts of this clonotype. A junction boundary mismatches the germline segment, possibly from a read error. This chain uses TRBV5-1 with TRBJ1-1; the match to TRBD1 covers 7 bases. The CDR3 consists of 14 residues. The germline V gene encodes CDR1 SGHRS and CDR2 YFSETQ. CDR3 amino acids: CASSLTGENTEAFF. DNA of the CDR3: TGTGCCAGCAGCTTAACAGGGGAGAACACTGAAGCTTTCTTT.

The rearrangement links TRBV7-2 to TRBJ2-5; TRBD2 is a possible D gene (6 bases). The CDR3 consists of 14 residues. V was clipped by 0 bases and J by 7 bases, with 12 bases between them. Germline assignment: CDR1 SGHTA and CDR2 FQGNSA. CDR3 bases: TGTGCCAGCAGCTTAGCGTCAGGAGCGGGGACCCAGTACTTC. This gives the protein CASSLASGAGTQYF.

This clonotype showed up many times. The chain carries TRBV18 and TRBJ2-3; no reliable D call. Germline lookup yields CDR1 KGHSH and CDR2 LQKENI. The CDR3 sequence is 13 residues long. Trimming took off 1 base at V and 2 bases at J, with 4 bases between the two ends. CDR3 DNA: TGTGCCAGCTCACCACGTCTCACAGATACGCAGTATTTT. Its translation: CASSPRLTDTQYF.

V usage is TRBV7-9 and J usage is TRBJ2-7, with D possibly matching TRBD1 (6 bases). The CDR3 extends over 14 amino acids. V was trimmed by 0 bases and J by 2 bases, leaving 8 bases between them. The V gene's germline CDR1 is SEHNR and CDR2 FQNEAQ (reference sequence). CDR3 nucleotides: TGTGCCAGCAGCTTAGCCGGACAGCCCTACGAGCAGTACTTC. Protein: CASSLAGQPYEQYF.

This clonotype was recorded a few times. This CDR3 reads CAISTSGGKSDTQYF. The CDR3 bases are TGTGCCATCAGCACTAGCGGGGGGAAATCAGATACGCAGTATTTT. V is TRBV10-3 and J is TRBJ2-3; 12 bases agree with TRBD2. V dropped 6 bases and J dropped 4; count of bases not matched to a gene: 5. The CDR3 is 15 residues long. The germline V gene has CDR1 ENHRY and CDR2 SYGVKD.

V is TRBV5-1 and J is TRBJ1-2; D is perhaps TRBD1 (5 bases). CDR3 size: 13 residues. Germline assignment: CDR1 SGHRS and CDR2 YFSETQ. V lost 1 base, J lost 11 bases, and 15 bases lay in between. The chain's CDR3 is CASSLLGGRGYTF. CDR3 in DNA: TGCGCCAGCAGCTTGCTGGGAGGAAGGGGTTACACCTTC.

This clonotype turned up a few times. CDR3 residues: CASSLERLPGTQYF. DNA of the CDR3: TGCGCCAGCAGCTTGGAGAGACTACCCGGGACCCAGTACTTC. The chain uses TRBV5-1 and TRBJ2-5; perhaps TRBD2 as D (5 bases). The V and J ends lost 0 bases and 7 bases respectively, with 13 bases between them. The CDR3 consists of 14 residues. CDR1 and CDR2 (germline): SGHRS, YFSETQ.

The chain combines TRBV7-3 with TRBJ2-5; TRBD2 might be the D (7 bases). The DNA end lines up better with TRBJ2-1; the J call may be wrong. The CDR3 covers 15 residues. CDR1 and CDR2 (germline): SGHTA, FQGTGA. DNA for the CDR3: TGTGCCAGCAGCTTAGGGGGGGGGCGTTTCAATGAGCAGTTCTTC. Protein sequence: CASSLGGGRFNEQFF.

Note on this clonotype: A much larger clone is a single base away; this may be a read error. The chain has TRBV7-9 and TRBJ2-1; the match to TRBD1 covers 9 bases. The CDR3 length is 13 residues. V shed 5 bases, J shed 15 bases, and the junction held 11 bases outside the gene matches. The V gene's germline CDR1 is SEHNR and CDR2 FQNEAQ (reference sequence). CDR3 amino acids: CASSRRDREKGFF. The CDR3 coding sequence is TGTGCCAGCAGCCGCCGGGACAGGGAGAAGGGGTTCTTC.

The V gene is TRBV20-1, the J gene TRBJ1-5, with 7 bases lining up with TRBD1. The CDR3 extends over 15 amino acids. V trimming: 0 bases; J trimming: 7 bases; junction bases outside the gene matches: 9. Germline V gene sequence: CDR1 DFQATT, CDR2 SNEGSKA (reference sequence). CDR3 sequence (DNA): TGCAGTGCTAGAGATAAGGGGGCGGTAGGGCAGCCCCAGCATTTT. Translation gives CSARDKGAVGQPQHF.

In this sample, this clonotype turned up many times. This rearrangement joins TRBV5-5 to TRBJ1-6; weak D call: TRBD1 (6 bases). V was clipped by 0 bases and J by 9 bases, with 13 bases between them. Per germline, CDR1 SGHKS and CDR2 YYEKEE (reference sequence). The CDR3 is made up of 15 amino acids. The CDR3 loop reads CASSLAGGPSSPLHF. The CDR3 DNA reads as TGTGCCAGCAGCTTGGCGGGGGGGCCTAGTTCACCCCTCCACTTT.

The CDR3 protein is CATSSRDLRTGELFF. CDR3 nucleotides: TGTGCCACCAGCAGCCGGGACCTACGAACCGGGGAGCTGTTTTTT. The chain couples TRBV15 to TRBJ2-2, with D possibly called TRBD1 or TRBD2 (5 bases each). Germline V gene data show CDR1 as LNHNV and CDR2 as YYDKDF (reference sequence). This CDR3 contains 15 residues. The germline V and J ends were trimmed by 3 bases and 5 bases, with 13 bases remaining between them.

Note on this clonotype: Since a much larger clone is just one base distant, this may be a read error. The chain recombines TRBV6-6 with TRBJ2-1; D possibly matches TRBD1 or TRBD2 (5 bases each). Trimming stripped 8 bases from V and 10 bases from J, with 18 bases between. This CDR3 is built from 13 residues. Germline CDR1 and CDR2: MNHNY and SVGAGI (reference sequence). CDR3 nucleotides: TGTGCCAGCGGTGGGGACCTTGCAAGGGAGCAGTTCTTC. Protein product: CASGGDLAREQFF.

The chain uses TRBV11-2 and TRBJ2-1; 10 nucleotides align to TRBD1. The trim removed 4 bases at V and 4 bases at J, leaving 10 bases unmatched. The CDR3 sequence is 17 residues long. Germline V gene sequence: CDR1 SGHAT, CDR2 FQNNGV. The CDR3 nucleotides are TGTGCCAGCAGCTCCCAGGACAGGGACAGGGGTTACAATGAGCAGTTCTTC. Protein product: CASSSQDRDRGYNEQFF. The full variable domain, rest sourced from reference TRBV11-2 and TRBJ2-1, is EAGVAQSPRYKIIEKRQSVAFWCNPISGHATLYWYQQILGQGPKLLIQFQNNGVVDDSQLPKDRFSAERLKGVDSTLKIQPAKLEDSAVYLCASSSQDRDRGYNEQFFGPGTRLTVL.

About this clonotype itself: The germline gene is not matched at one end of the junction; a read error may be the cause. Here the CDR3 DNA reads TGCGCCAGCAGTCCCCACAGTGGGGAGAACACTGAAGCTTTCTTT. This codes for CASSPHSGENTEAFF. The chain couples TRBV2 to TRBJ1-1, with D uncertain. This CDR3 is built from 15 residues. Germline values: CDR1 SNHLY, CDR2 FYNNEI.

For this clonotype: An end of the junction differs from the germline gene, which may be a read error. The chain recombines TRBV12-3 or TRBV12-4 with TRBJ2-7; a weak D match, TRBD1 (6 bases). The CDR3 runs to 16 residues. CDR3 protein: CAGSLVQGYKAYEQYF. For the CDR3, the DNA is TGTGCCGGCAGTTTAGTACAGGGCTATAAGGCCTACGAGCAGTACTTC.

In this sample, this clonotype turned up many times. The rearrangement links TRBV7-9 to TRBJ1-2, with a tentative D call TRBD1 (5 bases). Trimming pared 1 base from V and 7 bases from J, leaving 10 bases between. Germline CDR1 reads SEHNR; CDR2 reads FQNEAQ (reference sequence). The CDR3 consists of 13 residues. CDR3 sequence (DNA): TGTGCCAGCAGCTTAGGAGGGGTTGGTGGCTACACCTTC. Its translation is CASSLGGVGGYTF.

V and J are TRBV15 and TRBJ2-2; 10 bases are shared with TRBD2. The CDR3 loop spans 17 amino acids. The germline CDR1 and CDR2 sequences are LNHNV and YYDKDF (reference sequence). The trim removed 0 bases at V and 5 bases at J, leaving 6 bases unmatched. CDR3 in amino acids: CATSRDLQRGGTGELFF. CDR3 bases: TGTGCCACCAGCAGAGATTTACAGCGGGGGGGAACCGGGGAGCTGTTTTTT.

J is TRBJ2-7 and V is TRBV5-1; TRBD1 aligns across 7 bases. The CDR3 totals 15 residues. J was trimmed by 5 bases and V by 2 bases; bases with no gene match: 10. Germline lookup yields CDR1 SGHRS and CDR2 YFSETQ. This CDR3 reads CASSFLGQRSDEQYF. DNA of the CDR3: TGCGCCAGCAGCTTCTTGGGACAGCGAAGCGACGAGCAGTACTTC. The whole variable domain, filled in from reference TRBV5-1 and TRBJ2-7, reads KAGVTQTPRYLIKTRGQQVTLSCSPISGHRSVSWYQQTPGQGLQFLFEYFSETQRNKGNFPGRFSGRQFSNSRSEMNVSTLELGDSALYLCASSFLGQRSDEQYFGPGTRLTVT.

This clonotype has only one observation. The chain couples TRBV20-1 to TRBJ2-3; the match to TRBD2 covers 7 bases. Unmatched junction bases numbered 6, after V lost 3 bases and J lost 0 bases. Germline CDR1 is DFQATT and CDR2 is SNEGSKA (reference sequence). CDR3 length equals 15 residues. CDR3 protein: CSASGGTSSTDTQYF. The CDR3 nucleotides read TGCAGTGCTAGCGGGGGGACCTCTAGCACAGATACGCAGTATTTT.

This clonotype was found many times. The gene calls are TRBV12-3 or TRBV12-4 and TRBJ1-3, with D possibly matching TRBD1 (5 bases). This CDR3 contains 14 residues. V was shortened by 6 bases and J by 2 bases, with 11 bases between the two germline ends. CDR3 DNA sequence: TGTGCCAGCAGCAATGGGACGGCTGGAAACACCATATATTTT. It translates to CASSNGTAGNTIYF.

On this clonotype itself: A read error may produce the germline difference seen at one junction end. CDR3 loop: CASSSFRDSSYNERFF. In nucleotides, the CDR3 is TGTGCCAGCAGCTCGTTCCGTGACAGCTCCTACAATGAGCGGTTCTTC. This chain joins TRBV7-9 and TRBJ2-1; tentative D call: TRBD1 (5 bases). Per the germline V gene, CDR1 is SEHNR and CDR2 is FQNEAQ (reference sequence). CDR3 length equals 16 residues.

As concerns this clonotype: One end of the junction varies from germline; a read error may be responsible. V and J are TRBV7-2 and TRBJ1-2; TRBD1 matches 9 bases. The CDR3 has 16 amino acids. CDR1 is SGHTA and CDR2 is FQGNSA in the germline V gene. CDR3 bases: TGTGCCAGCGGCTTATACAGGGGGCACCTGGGCTATGGCTACACCTTC. Its translation is CASGLYRGHLGYGYTF.